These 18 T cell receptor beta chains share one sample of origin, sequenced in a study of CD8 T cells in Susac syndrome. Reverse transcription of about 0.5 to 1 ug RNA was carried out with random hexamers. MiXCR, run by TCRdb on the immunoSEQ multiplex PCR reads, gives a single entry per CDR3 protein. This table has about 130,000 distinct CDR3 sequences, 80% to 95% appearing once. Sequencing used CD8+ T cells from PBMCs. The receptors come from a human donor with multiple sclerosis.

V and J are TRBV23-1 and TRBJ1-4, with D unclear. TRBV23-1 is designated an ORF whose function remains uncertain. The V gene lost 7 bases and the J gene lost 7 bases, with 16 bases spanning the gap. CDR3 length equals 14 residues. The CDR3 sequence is CASTRERVFEKLFF. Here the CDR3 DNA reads TGCGCCAGCACTCGGGAGAGGGTCTTTGAAAAACTGTTTTTT.

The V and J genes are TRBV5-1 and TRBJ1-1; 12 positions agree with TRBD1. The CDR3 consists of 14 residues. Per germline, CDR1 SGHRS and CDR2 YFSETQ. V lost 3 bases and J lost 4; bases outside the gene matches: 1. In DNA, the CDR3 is TGCGCCAGCAGCTGGGGACAGGGGGCCACTGAAGCTTTCTTT. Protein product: CASSWGQGATEAFF.

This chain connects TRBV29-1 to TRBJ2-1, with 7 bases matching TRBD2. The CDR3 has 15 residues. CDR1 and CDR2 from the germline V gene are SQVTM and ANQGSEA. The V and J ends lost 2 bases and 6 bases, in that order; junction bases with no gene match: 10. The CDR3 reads CSVEFVEERGNEQFF. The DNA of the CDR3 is TGCAGCGTTGAATTCGTTGAGGAGCGGGGCAATGAGCAGTTCTTC.

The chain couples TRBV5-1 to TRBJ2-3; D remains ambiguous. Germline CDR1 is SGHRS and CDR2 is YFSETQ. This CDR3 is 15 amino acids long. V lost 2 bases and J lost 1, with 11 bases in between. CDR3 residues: CASSLYGSGTDTQYF. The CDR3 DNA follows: TGCGCCAGCAGCTTATATGGTTCCGGCACAGATACGCAGTATTTT.

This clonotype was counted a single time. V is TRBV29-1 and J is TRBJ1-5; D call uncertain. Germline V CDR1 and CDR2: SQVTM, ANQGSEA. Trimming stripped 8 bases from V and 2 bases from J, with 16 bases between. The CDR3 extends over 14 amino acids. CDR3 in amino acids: CSPLHCRGNQPQHF. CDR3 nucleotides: TGCAGCCCCCTGCACTGTCGGGGCAATCAGCCCCAGCATTTT. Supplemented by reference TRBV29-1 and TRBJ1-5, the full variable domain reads SAVISQKPSRDICQRGTSLTIQCQVDSQVTMMFWYRQQPGQSLTLIATANQGSEATYESGFVIDKFPISRPNLTFSTLTVSNMSPEDSSIYLCSPLHCRGNQPQHFGDGTRLSIL.

The CDR3 DNA reads TGTGCCAGCAGCGTCCCCGGAACTCCAGCCAATGAGCAGTTCTTC. Its translation: CASSVPGTPANEQFF. The chain joins TRBV7-3 to TRBJ2-1, with D uncertain. V was clipped by 5 bases and J by 6 bases, with 17 bases between them. This CDR3 is built from 15 residues. Germline V gives CDR1 SGHTA, CDR2 FQGTGA.

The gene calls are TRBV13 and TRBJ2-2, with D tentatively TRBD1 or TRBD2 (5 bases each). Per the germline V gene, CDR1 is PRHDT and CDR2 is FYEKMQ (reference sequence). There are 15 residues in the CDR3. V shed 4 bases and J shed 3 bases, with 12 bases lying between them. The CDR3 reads CASSSRDGDTGELFF. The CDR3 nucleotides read TGTGCCAGCAGCTCCCGGGACGGAGACACCGGGGAGCTGTTTTTT.

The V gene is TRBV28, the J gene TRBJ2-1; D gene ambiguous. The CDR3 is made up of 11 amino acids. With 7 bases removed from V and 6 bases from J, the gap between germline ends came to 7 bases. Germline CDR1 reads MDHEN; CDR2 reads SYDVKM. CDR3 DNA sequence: TGTGCCAGCACCGGGTCCAATGAGCAGTTCTTC. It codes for CASTGSNEQFF.

CDR3 DNA: TGTGCCAGCAGCGTAGGGGGGACAGGCGGAGAGACCCAGTACTTC. Translating it yields CASSVGGTGGETQYF. This sequence joins TRBV9 and TRBJ2-5; 8 positions agree with TRBD1. This CDR3 has 15 residues. Trimming at V came to 0 bases and at J to 4 bases, leaving 5 bases not matched to a gene. The germline V gene has CDR1 SGDLS and CDR2 YYNGEE.

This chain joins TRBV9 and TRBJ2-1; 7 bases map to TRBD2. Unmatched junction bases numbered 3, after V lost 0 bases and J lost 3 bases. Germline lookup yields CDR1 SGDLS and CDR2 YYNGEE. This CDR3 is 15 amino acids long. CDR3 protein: CASSVVGGNYNEQFF. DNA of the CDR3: TGTGCCAGCAGCGTAGTGGGAGGGAACTACAATGAGCAGTTCTTC.

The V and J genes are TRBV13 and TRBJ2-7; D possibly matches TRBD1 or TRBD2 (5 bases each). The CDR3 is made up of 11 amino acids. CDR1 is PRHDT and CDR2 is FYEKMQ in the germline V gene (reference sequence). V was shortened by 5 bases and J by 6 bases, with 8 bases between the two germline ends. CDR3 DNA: TGTGCCAGCAGCCAGAGGGGCGAGCAGTACTTC. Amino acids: CASSQRGEQYF.

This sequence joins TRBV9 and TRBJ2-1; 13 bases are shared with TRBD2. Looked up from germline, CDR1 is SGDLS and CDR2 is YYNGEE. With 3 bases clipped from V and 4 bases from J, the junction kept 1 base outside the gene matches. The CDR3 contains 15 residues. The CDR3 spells CASSGGLAGYNEQFF. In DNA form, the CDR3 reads TGTGCCAGCAGCGGGGGACTAGCGGGGTACAATGAGCAGTTCTTC. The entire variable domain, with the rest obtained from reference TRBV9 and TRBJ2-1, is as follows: DSGVTQTPKHLITATGQRVTLRCSPRSGDLSVYWYQQSLDQGLQFLIQYYNGEERAKGNILERFSAQQFPDLHSELNLSSLELGDSALYFCASSGGLAGYNEQFFGPGTRLTVL.

The CDR3 coding sequence is TGTGCCAGCAGTCCGGACAGGGTGGGCTACGAGCAGTACTTC. Translation gives CASSPDRVGYEQYF. V gene TRBV6-6 combines with J gene TRBJ2-7; TRBD1 matches 8 bases. The germline V gene encodes CDR1 MNHNY and CDR2 SVGAGI (reference sequence). The CDR3 extends over 14 amino acids. The trim removed 5 bases at V and 3 bases at J, leaving 6 bases unmatched.

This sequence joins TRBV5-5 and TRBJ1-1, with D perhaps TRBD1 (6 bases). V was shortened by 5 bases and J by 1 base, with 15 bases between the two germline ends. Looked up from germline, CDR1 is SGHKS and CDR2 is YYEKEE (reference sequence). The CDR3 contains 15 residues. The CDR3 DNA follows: TGTGCCAGCAGACCTCGAGGGGGGTGGAACACTGAAGCTTTCTTT. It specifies CASRPRGGWNTEAFF.

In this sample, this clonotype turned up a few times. The CDR3 nucleotides are TGCGCCAGCAGCTTGTGCAGGGGGAGCTGCGAGCAGTACGTC. Its protein product is CASSLCRGSCEQYV. The chain combines TRBV5-1 with TRBJ2-7; TRBD1 matches 7 bases. CDR1 SGHRS and CDR2 YFSETQ come from the germline V gene. The CDR3 extends over 14 amino acids. V lost 1 base to trimming and J lost 6 bases; unmatched junction nucleotides: 7.

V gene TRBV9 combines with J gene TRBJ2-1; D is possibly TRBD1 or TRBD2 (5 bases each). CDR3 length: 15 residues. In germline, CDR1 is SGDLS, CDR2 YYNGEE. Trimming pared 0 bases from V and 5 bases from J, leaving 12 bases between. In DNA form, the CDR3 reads TGTGCCAGCAGCGTAGCAGGGAGCGGTAACAATGAGCAGTTCTTC. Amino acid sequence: CASSVAGSGNNEQFF.

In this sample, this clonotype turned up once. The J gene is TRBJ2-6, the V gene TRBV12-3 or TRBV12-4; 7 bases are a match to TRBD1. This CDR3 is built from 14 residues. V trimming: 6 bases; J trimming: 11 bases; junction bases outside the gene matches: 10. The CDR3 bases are TGTGCCAGCAGCCAAGGGGGCCGGGGAGACGTCCTGACTTTC. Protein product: CASSQGGRGDVLTF.

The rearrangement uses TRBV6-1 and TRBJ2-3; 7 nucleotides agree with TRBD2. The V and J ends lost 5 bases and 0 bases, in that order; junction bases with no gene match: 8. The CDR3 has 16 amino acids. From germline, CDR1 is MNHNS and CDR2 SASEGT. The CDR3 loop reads CASSPPSGASTDTQYF. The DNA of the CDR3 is TGTGCCAGCAGTCCTCCTAGCGGCGCTAGCACAGATACGCAGTATTTT.